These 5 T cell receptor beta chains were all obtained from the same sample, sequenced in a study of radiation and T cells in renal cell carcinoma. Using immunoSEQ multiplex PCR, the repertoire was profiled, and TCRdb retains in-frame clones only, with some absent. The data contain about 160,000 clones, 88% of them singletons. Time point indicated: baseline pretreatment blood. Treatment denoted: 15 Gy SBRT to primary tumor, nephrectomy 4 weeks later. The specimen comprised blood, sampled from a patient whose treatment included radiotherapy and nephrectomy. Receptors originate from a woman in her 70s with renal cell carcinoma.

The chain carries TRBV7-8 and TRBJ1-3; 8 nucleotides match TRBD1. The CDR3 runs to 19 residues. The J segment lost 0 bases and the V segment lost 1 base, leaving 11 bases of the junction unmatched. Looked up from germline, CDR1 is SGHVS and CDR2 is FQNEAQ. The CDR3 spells CASSLVVPTGANSGNTIYF. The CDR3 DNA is TGTGCCAGCAGCTTAGTCGTACCGACAGGGGCAAACTCTGGAAACACCATATATTTT.

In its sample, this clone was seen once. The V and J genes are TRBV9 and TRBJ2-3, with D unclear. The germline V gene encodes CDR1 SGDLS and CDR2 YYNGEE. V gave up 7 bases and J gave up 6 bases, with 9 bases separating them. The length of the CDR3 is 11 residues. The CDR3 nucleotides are TGTGCCAGCGGGTCCTCGGATACGCAGTATTTT. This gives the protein CASGSSDTQYF.

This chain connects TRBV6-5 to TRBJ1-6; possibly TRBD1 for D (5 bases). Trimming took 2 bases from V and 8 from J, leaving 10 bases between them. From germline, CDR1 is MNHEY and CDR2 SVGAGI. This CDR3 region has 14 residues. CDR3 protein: CASSYEGRDSPLHF. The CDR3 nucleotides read TGTGCCAGCAGTTACGAGGGGAGAGATTCACCCCTCCACTTT.

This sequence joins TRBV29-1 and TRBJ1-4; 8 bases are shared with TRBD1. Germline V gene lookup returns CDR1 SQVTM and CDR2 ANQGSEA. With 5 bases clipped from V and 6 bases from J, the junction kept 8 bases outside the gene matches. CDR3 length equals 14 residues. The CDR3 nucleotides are TGCAGCGTTTCCTACAGGGGGGAGGATGAAAAACTGTTTTTT. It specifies CSVSYRGEDEKLFF.

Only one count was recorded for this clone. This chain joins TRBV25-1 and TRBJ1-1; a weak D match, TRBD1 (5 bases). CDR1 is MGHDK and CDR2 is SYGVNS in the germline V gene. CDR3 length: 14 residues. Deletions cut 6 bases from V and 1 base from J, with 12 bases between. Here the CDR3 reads CASSHQGKNTEAFF. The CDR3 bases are TGTGCCAGCAGCCACCAGGGTAAGAACACTGAAGCTTTCTTT.